The 24 T cell receptor beta chains presented below share a single source sample, sequenced in a study of blood T cells in healthy people across ages. A sample-barcoded 5' primer and a J-beta primer mix were used in a second PCR of roughly 6 to 11 cycles. TCRdb reprocessed the 5' RACE reads via MiXCR and lists one record per CDR3 protein. The sample has over a million distinct CDR3 sequences; 45% are singletons. The sequenced material came from blood. Receptor source: a woman between 55 and 75 years old in good health.

The V gene is TRBV6-1, the J gene TRBJ2-7; D is unresolved. The CDR3 has 12 amino acids. Germline loops: CDR1 MNHNS, CDR2 SASEGT. Deletions cut 8 bases from V and 3 bases from J, with 11 bases between. CDR3 sequence: CASSNAYYEQYF. The CDR3 DNA follows: TGTGCCAGCTCAAACGCCTACTACGAGCAGTACTTC.

The chain employs TRBV4-1 and TRBJ1-2; the match to TRBD1 covers 12 bases. CDR1 and CDR2 (germline): MGHRA, YSYEKL. V shed 5 bases, J shed 7 bases, and the junction held 11 bases outside the gene matches. The CDR3 is 16 residues long. The CDR3 is CASSLLPGQGASGYTF. In DNA form, the CDR3 reads TGCGCCAGCAGCTTGTTACCGGGACAGGGGGCCTCTGGCTACACCTTC.

This clonotype occurred a few times. The J gene is TRBJ2-7, the V gene TRBV11-2; the D is unclear. CDR3 size: 17 residues. Germline assignment: CDR1 SGHAT and CDR2 FQNNGV. Trimming removed 2 bases at V and 2 bases at J, with 19 bases between. This CDR3 is CASSLTAWTGQTYEQYF. The CDR3 DNA sequence: TGTGCCAGCAGCTTAACGGCGTGGACCGGCCAAACCTACGAGCAGTACTTC.

V gene TRBV5-1 combines with J gene TRBJ1-4; perhaps TRBD1 as D (6 bases). Germline V gene data show CDR1 as SGHRS and CDR2 as YFSETQ. The CDR3 sequence is 14 residues long. Between the trimmed V and J ends, which lost 5 bases and 3 bases, there was a span of 11 bases. In DNA, the CDR3 is TGCGCCAGCAGACGGGACAACTCTAATGAAAAACTGTTTTTT. Encoded protein: CASRRDNSNEKLFF.

The rearrangement uses TRBV20-1 and TRBJ2-1; 7 nucleotides line up with TRBD2. The CDR3 extends over 19 amino acids. V gave up 0 bases and J gave up 5 bases; unmatched junction bases: 19. Looked up from germline, CDR1 is DFQATT and CDR2 is SNEGSKA (reference sequence). CDR3 in DNA: TGCAGTGCTAGAGATCTGGGTCGTCTTAGCGGGCGAGGGGACAATGAGCAGTTCTTC. Translating gives CSARDLGRLSGRGDNEQFF.

This clonotype turned up a few times. The chain combines TRBV9 with TRBJ2-3; D uncertain. This CDR3 is 13 amino acids long. The germline V gene has CDR1 SGDLS and CDR2 YYNGEE. Trimming took 4 bases from V and 4 from J, leaving 10 bases between them. CDR3 in DNA: TGTGCCAGCAGCACCGAGGCGGCAGATACGCAGTATTTT. This gives the protein CASSTEAADTQYF.

Regarding this clonotype: This may be a read error: a much more frequent sequence differs by one nucleotide. The rearrangement joins TRBV10-3 to TRBJ2-1; 10 nucleotides match TRBD1. This CDR3 is 13 amino acids long. The germline V gene has CDR1 ENHRY and CDR2 SYGVKD. The CDR3: CAMQGQGNKEQFF. Written as DNA, the CDR3 is TGTGCCATGCAGGGACAGGGGAACAAAGAGCAGTTCTTC.

This chain connects TRBV3-1 to TRBJ2-1, with 7 bases lining up with TRBD2. V was clipped by 4 bases and J by 13 bases; unmatched bases: 10. The CDR3 extends over 13 amino acids. CDR1 is LGHDT and CDR2 is YNNKEL in the germline V gene (reference sequence). The CDR3 nucleotides are TGTGCCAGCAGCCTTCCCCCGGGACTAATACAGTTCTTC. Protein product: CASSLPPGLIQFF.

This clonotype was detected a few times. The gene calls are TRBV7-9 and TRBJ2-3; 8 nucleotides align to TRBD2. The germline CDR1 and CDR2 sequences are SEHNR and FQNEAQ (reference sequence). The ends lost 5 bases at V and 2 bases at J; junction bases unmatched: 6. This CDR3 comprises 15 residues. The CDR3 region has the DNA TGTGCCAGCAGCCCAAGCGGGAGCCACACAGATACGCAGTATTTT. Its translation: CASSPSGSHTDTQYF.

This clonotype was counted between two and nine times. The junction and the germline gene differ at one end; a read error may be behind it. This chain links TRBV4-1 with TRBJ1-2; no definite D call. This CDR3 comprises 12 residues. Germline assignment: CDR1 MGHRA and CDR2 YSYEKL. The CDR3 nucleotides read TGCGCCAGCAGCAAAGACATGAGGGGCTACACCTTC. Its protein is CASSKDMRGYTF.

The gene calls are TRBV28 and TRBJ1-2; 7 positions agree with TRBD1. The length of the CDR3 is 18 residues. V was clipped by 4 bases and J by 5 bases; unmatched bases: 19. Germline V CDR1 and CDR2: MDHEN, SYDVKM. CDR3 sequence (DNA): TGTGCCAGCAGTTCCGCAGTGACCGCCACAGGGGCGGGGTATGGCTACACCTTC. This sequence encodes CASSSAVTATGAGYGYTF.

The chain couples TRBV5-6 to TRBJ2-5, with D tentatively TRBD2 (6 bases). Germline CDR1 SGHDT, CDR2 YYEEEE. This CDR3 is built from 14 residues. Trimming cost V 1 base and J 1 base, with 8 bases left between them. CDR3 region: CASSLSGVQETQYF. CDR3 nucleotides: TGTGCCAGCAGCTTGTCGGGGGTCCAAGAGACCCAGTACTTC.

The V and J genes are TRBV2 and TRBJ2-1; no definite D call. The CDR3 loop spans 15 amino acids. V was cut by 5 bases and J by 2 bases, with 13 bases left in between. CDR1 is SNHLY, CDR2 FYNNEI, per germline. CDR3 sequence reads: CASSNTQKPYNEQFF. CDR3 nucleotide sequence: TGTGCCAGCAGTAATACCCAAAAACCCTACAATGAGCAGTTCTTC.

The chain is built from TRBV27 and TRBJ2-3, with 7 bases aligning to TRBD2. Germline CDR1 and CDR2: MNHEY and SMNVEV (reference sequence). This CDR3 is 11 amino acids long. V shed 7 bases and J 7 bases; nucleotides not matched to a gene: 2. In nucleotides, the CDR3 is TGTGCCAGCATGCGGGAGCATACGCAGTATTTT. Its translation is CASMREHTQYF.

This chain links TRBV6-6 with TRBJ2-7; 9 bases line up with TRBD2. The DNA end lines up better with TRBJ2-5; the J call may be wrong. Germline CDR1 MNHNY, CDR2 SVGAGI (reference sequence). CDR3 length: 16 amino acids. The CDR3 DNA reads as TGTGCCAGCAGCCCCCCCGCGGTAGCGGGAGAAGAGACCCAGTACTTC. The encoded protein is CASSPPAVAGEETQYF.

CDR3 DNA: TGCAGTGCTAGGAAGGAGCAGAACCTAGCCAAAAACATTCAGTACTTC. Encoded protein: CSARKEQNLAKNIQYF. The chain uses TRBV20-1 and TRBJ2-4; D remains ambiguous. This CDR3 is 16 amino acids long. CDR1 DFQATT and CDR2 SNEGSKA come from the germline V gene (reference sequence). Trimming removed 3 bases from V and 0 bases from J, with 15 bases in between.

This clonotype was recorded a few times. V and J are TRBV28 and TRBJ2-7, with a weak D call TRBD1 (6 bases). Germline lookup yields CDR1 MDHEN and CDR2 SYDVKM. V shed 3 bases and J shed 5 bases, with 11 bases lying between them. The CDR3 spans 13 residues. CDR3 bases: TGTGCCAGCAGTTTCTACGCAGGGGACGAGCAGTACTTC. Its translation is CASSFYAGDEQYF.

About this clonotype itself: Just one base apart from a much larger clone, this may be a read error. The chain has TRBV6-5 and TRBJ2-1; the D gene is possibly TRBD2 (5 bases). CDR3 length: 18 amino acids. Germline V gives CDR1 MNHEY, CDR2 SVGAGI. Between the trimmed V and J ends, which lost 2 bases and 2 bases, there was a span of 19 bases. CDR3 coding DNA: TGTGCCAGCAGTTACCCTGAGCGGAGCCAAGCCACCTACAATGAGCAGTTCTTC. Translation gives CASSYPERSQATYNEQFF.

Only a few counts were recorded for this clonotype. This chain links TRBV7-2 with TRBJ2-3; 10 bases are shared with TRBD2. The CDR3 has 15 amino acids. CDR1 SGHTA and CDR2 FQGNSA come from the germline V gene. J gave up 0 bases and V 6 bases, and 3 bases lay outside the gene matches. In DNA, the CDR3 is TGTGCCAGCAGAGCGGGAGGGGTTAGCACAGATACGCAGTATTTT. This codes for CASRAGGVSTDTQYF.

As regards this clonotype: One end of the junction is discordant with germline, which a read error may explain. V usage is TRBV20-1 and J usage is TRBJ2-5; 11 bases line up with TRBD2. This CDR3 has 15 amino acids. Germline V gene lookup returns CDR1 DFQATT and CDR2 SNEGSKA (reference sequence). The CDR3 coding sequence is TGCAGTGCTAGGAGACTAGCGGGGACCCAAGAGGCCCAGTACTTC. It codes for CSARRLAGTQEAQYF.

This clonotype showed up many times. DNA of the CDR3: TGTGCCAGCAGCCCGGGGACTAGCGTCCCGGGGCAGTACTTC. It translates to CASSPGTSVPGQYF. The J gene is TRBJ2-7, the V gene TRBV6-2 or TRBV6-3; 10 positions match TRBD2. The CDR3 is 14 residues long. After removal of 6 bases from V and 9 bases from J, the junction contained 11 bases not matched to a gene. Per germline, CDR1 MNHEY and CDR2 SVGEGT.

This clonotype was observed a handful of times. J is TRBJ2-7 and V is TRBV20-1; D tentatively reads TRBD1 or TRBD2 (5 bases each). The V and J ends lost 2 bases and 4 bases respectively, with 12 bases between them. There are 13 residues in the CDR3. The germline V gene encodes CDR1 DFQATT and CDR2 SNEGSKA (reference sequence). The CDR3 sequence: CSARQGERYEQYF. The CDR3 DNA sequence: TGCAGTGCTAGACAGGGAGAGAGGTACGAGCAGTACTTC.

This clonotype was counted ten times or more. The chain couples TRBV14 to TRBJ2-3; D remains unclear. The CDR3 is 17 amino acids. Germline V gene data show CDR1 as SGHDN and CDR2 as FVKESK. V lost 1 base, J lost 2 bases, and 16 bases lay in between. CDR3 sequence reads: CASSQAVGRVVTDTQYF. For the CDR3, the DNA is TGTGCCAGCAGCCAAGCCGTAGGACGAGTGGTCACAGATACGCAGTATTTT.

The chain has TRBV7-9 and TRBJ2-3, with 8 bases aligning to TRBD2. CDR3 length: 14 amino acids. The V segment lost 7 bases and the J segment 1 base; nucleotides outside the gene matches: 4. From germline, CDR1 is SEHNR and CDR2 FQNEAQ (reference sequence). The CDR3 here is CASKRESRTDTQYF. The CDR3 nucleotides are TGTGCCAGCAAGCGGGAGAGCCGCACAGATACGCAGTATTTT.